This TCR beta chain emerged from a study of cytomegalovirus exposure and HLA in healthy donors. Regarding the study as a whole: Highly shared sequence variants in one cluster were likely a sequencing artifact. Reported performance of the classifier showed diagnosis of cytomegalovirus status with high specificity and sensitivity.

Germline-derived CDR1 and CDR2 are MNHNY and SVGAGI (reference sequence). V was cut by 2 bases and J by 6 bases, with 8 bases left in between. The CDR3 has 12 amino acids. The PCR ran on 60 Vbeta and 13 Jbeta primers. TCRdb's table, derived via immunoSEQ multiplex PCR, lists solely in-frame clones and lacks some. The repertoire includes about 190,000 clones, about 84% of them detected once, and around an eighth sits in the top ten. This clone showed up just once. What it recognizes is unknown. The specimen was PBMCs. This sequence was found in a woman aged 30 to 39 in good health and CMV-seropositive. This chain uses TRBV6-6 with TRBJ2-7; weak D call: TRBD1 (5 bases). Here the CDR3 reads CASSYVGAEQYF. The CDR3, as DNA: TGTGCCAGCAGTTACGTTGGGGCCGAGCAGTACTTC.